The 24 T cell receptor beta chains below all came from one sample that was sequenced in a study of T-cell reconstitution after alpha-beta-depleted transplantation in children. Construction of the TCRbeta library involved unique molecular identifiers. TCRdb re-derived calls from the PCR reads in MiXCR, one entry per CDR3 protein. This table has about 230,000 distinct CDR3 sequences, 8.5% to 10% appearing once. This sample comprised PBMCs from the stem cell graft donor, obtained from the stem cell graft. Source of these receptors: a human donor who donated a stem cell graft to a child with acute lymphoblastic leukemia.

This sequence joins TRBV5-1 and TRBJ1-5; 9 bases are a match to TRBD1. This CDR3 contains 16 residues. Germline loops: CDR1 SGHRS, CDR2 YFSETQ. V shed 0 bases, J shed 1 base, and the junction held 2 bases outside the gene matches. The CDR3 sequence is CASSLEGTGSNQPQHF. For the CDR3, the DNA is TGCGCCAGCAGCTTGGAAGGGACAGGGAGCAATCAGCCCCAGCATTTT. Full variable domain (rest looked up from reference TRBV5-1 and TRBJ1-5): KAGVTQTPRYLIKTRGQQVTLSCSPISGHRSVSWYQQTPGQGLQFLFEYFSETQRNKGNFPGRFSGRQFSNSRSEMNVSTLELGDSALYLCASSLEGTGSNQPQHFGDGTRLSIL.

This chain connects TRBV20-1 to TRBJ2-2, with D perhaps assigned TRBD1 or TRBD2 (5 bases each). The CDR3 spans 15 residues. Germline loops: CDR1 DFQATT, CDR2 SNEGSKA (reference sequence). V shed 0 bases and J shed 7 bases, with 15 bases lying between them. Here the CDR3 DNA reads TGCAGTGCTAGAGATTTCTGGGGGTTCGGCGGGGAGCTGTTTTTT. The encoded protein is CSARDFWGFGGELFF.

V and J are TRBV6-1 and TRBJ2-5; TRBD1 agrees at 10 bases. Germline V CDR1 and CDR2: MNHNS, SASEGT. The CDR3 totals 17 residues. V lost 9 bases and J lost 5; bases outside the gene matches: 18. The CDR3 here is CASQAFPPRTGGETQYF. Here the CDR3 DNA reads TGTGCCAGTCAAGCATTCCCCCCTCGGACAGGGGGTGAGACCCAGTACTTC.

This clonotype was observed at least ten times. This chain links TRBV4-3 with TRBJ1-2; D unresolved. Germline lookup yields CDR1 LGHNA and CDR2 YSLEER. This CDR3 spans 14 amino acids. V was trimmed by 0 bases and J by 5 bases, leaving 10 bases between them. The chain's CDR3 is CASSQDFTGYGYTF. The CDR3 DNA follows: TGCGCCAGCAGCCAAGATTTCACGGGATATGGCTACACCTTC.

The rearrangement joins TRBV11-1 to TRBJ1-4; D might be TRBD1 (6 bases). CDR1 and CDR2 from the germline V gene are SGHAT and FQDESV (reference sequence). This CDR3 spans 14 amino acids. Trimming took 6 bases from V and 5 from J, leaving 13 bases between them. The CDR3 sequence: CASRLQGGNEKLFF. The CDR3 DNA sequence: TGTGCCAGCAGGCTACAGGGTGGCAATGAAAAACTGTTTTTT. Drawing the rest from reference TRBV11-1 and TRBJ1-4, the complete variable domain is EAEVAQSPRYKITEKSQAVAFWCDPISGHATLYWYRQILGQGPELLVQFQDESVVDDSQLPKDRFSAERLKGVDSTLKIQPAELGDSAMYLCASRLQGGNEKLFFGSGTQLSVL.

This clonotype was detected many times. The chain recombines TRBV29-1 with TRBJ2-1; 11 nucleotides match TRBD2. The V gene end was trimmed by 3 bases and the J gene end by 3 bases; junction bases not matched to a gene: 10. Germline-derived CDR1 and CDR2 are SQVTM and ANQGSEA. The CDR3 loop spans 17 amino acids. CDR3 sequence reads: CSVDGALAGGIYNEQFF. In DNA, the CDR3 is TGCAGCGTTGATGGCGCGCTAGCGGGGGGTATCTACAATGAGCAGTTCTTC.

This clonotype was seen a handful of times. The genes are TRBV15 and TRBJ2-5, with 10 bases matching TRBD2. V lost 1 base and J lost 3; bases outside the gene matches: 2. This CDR3 contains 15 residues. Germline CDR1 is LNHNV and CDR2 is YYDKDF (reference sequence). The DNA of the CDR3 is TGTGCCACCAGCAGAGTCACTAGCGGGAAAGAGACCCAGTACTTC. Amino acids: CATSRVTSGKETQYF.

This clonotype has at least ten counts. V and J are TRBV6-5 and TRBJ2-7; 11 bases are a match to TRBD1. Losses at the gene ends were 2 bases for V and 2 bases for J; bases not matched to a gene: 8. CDR1 and CDR2 from the germline V gene are MNHEY and SVGAGI. This CDR3 contains 17 residues. The DNA for the CDR3 is TGTGCCAGCAGTTACGCCCGGCCGGGACAGGGGGCCTACGAGCAGTACTTC. Amino acids: CASSYARPGQGAYEQYF.

This clonotype has more than one count but fewer than ten. The CDR3 here is CASSLGQTTYEQYF. The CDR3 region has the DNA TGCGCCAGCAGCTTGGGACAGACGACCTACGAGCAGTACTTC. The chain joins TRBV5-1 to TRBJ2-7; tentatively, D is TRBD1 (5 bases). Trimming took 0 bases from V and 2 from J, leaving 9 bases between them. This CDR3 is built from 14 residues. Per the germline V gene, CDR1 is SGHRS and CDR2 is YFSETQ.

V gene TRBV3-1 combines with J gene TRBJ1-2; TRBD1 agrees at 11 bases. CDR1 and CDR2 from the germline V gene are LGHDT and YNNKEL (reference sequence). V was clipped by 4 bases and J by 8 bases; unmatched bases: 6. This CDR3 spans 14 amino acids. The CDR3 bases are TGTGCCAGCAGCCGGGACAGGGGGTCGATCGGCTACACCTTC. Its translation is CASSRDRGSIGYTF.

This clonotype was found a few times. The chain carries TRBV5-1 and TRBJ2-3, with TRBD2 matching 11 bases. The CDR3 spans 16 residues. V was pared by 4 bases and J by 4 bases, with 8 bases of the junction left unmatched. Germline V lookup: CDR1 SGHRS, CDR2 YFSETQ. Here the CDR3 DNA reads TGCGCCAGCAGCGGAGTAGCGGGGGGGCCCGCAGATACGCAGTATTTT. This translates into CASSGVAGGPADTQYF. Full variable domain (rest looked up from reference TRBV5-1 and TRBJ2-3): KAGVTQTPRYLIKTRGQQVTLSCSPISGHRSVSWYQQTPGQGLQFLFEYFSETQRNKGNFPGRFSGRQFSNSRSEMNVSTLELGDSALYLCASSGVAGGPADTQYFGPGTRLTVL.

This clonotype was found many times. The CDR3 loop reads CAISDGGARNQPQHF. The CDR3 coding sequence is TGTGCCATCAGTGATGGTGGGGCACGCAATCAGCCCCAGCATTTT. The chain recombines TRBV10-3 with TRBJ1-5; tentatively, D is TRBD1 (5 bases). V dropped 3 bases and J dropped 2 bases, with 11 bases sitting between them. There are 15 residues in the CDR3. Per germline, CDR1 ENHRY and CDR2 SYGVKD.

This clonotype was counted at least ten times. This chain joins TRBV4-1 and TRBJ2-7; D remains ambiguous. Trimming took off 0 bases at V and 0 bases at J, with 9 bases between the two ends. Per the germline V gene, CDR1 is MGHRA and CDR2 is YSYEKL. The CDR3 is 15 amino acids. The CDR3 region has the DNA TGCGCCAGCAGCCAAGAGACGGTGTACTCCTACGAGCAGTACTTC. Its protein is CASSQETVYSYEQYF.

In its sample, this clonotype was seen a few times. The chain couples TRBV2 to TRBJ2-6; 7 positions match TRBD2. The CDR3 loop spans 19 amino acids. The J segment lost 0 bases and the V segment lost 3 bases, leaving 11 bases of the junction unmatched. Per the germline V gene, CDR1 is SNHLY and CDR2 is FYNNEI. CDR3: CASSEMSGGRSSGANVLTF. The CDR3, as DNA: TGTGCCAGCAGTGAGATGTCGGGAGGTAGGTCCTCTGGGGCCAACGTCCTGACTTTC.

The table lists this clonotype with many counts. CDR3 bases: TGCAGCGTCTCCGGCAAGACCTACGAGCAGTACTTC. This translates into CSVSGKTYEQYF. This sequence joins TRBV29-1 and TRBJ2-7; unclear D gene. The germline V and J ends were trimmed by 6 bases and 2 bases, with 11 bases remaining between them. Per the germline V gene, CDR1 is SQVTM and CDR2 is ANQGSEA. The CDR3 is made up of 12 amino acids.

The V and J genes are TRBV5-1 and TRBJ2-7; a weak D match, TRBD2 (6 bases). The length of the CDR3 is 15 residues. V was cut by 7 bases and J by 0 bases, with 17 bases left in between. Germline V gene sequence: CDR1 SGHRS, CDR2 YFSETQ. This CDR3 reads CASGVVPGDSYEQYF. The CDR3 DNA reads TGCGCCAGCGGTGTTGTTCCGGGGGACTCCTACGAGCAGTACTTC.

This clonotype was seen only a few times. The chain couples TRBV6-2 or TRBV6-3 to TRBJ1-1; D gene unclear. Germline loops: CDR1 MNHEY, CDR2 SVGEGT. V shed 6 bases and J shed 6 bases, with 14 bases lying between them. The CDR3 consists of 13 residues. DNA of the CDR3: TGTGCCAGCAGAGACCCGGGAGTCCCTGAAGCTTTCTTT. Translating gives CASRDPGVPEAFF.

This clonotype has just a few counts. This chain joins TRBV12-3 or TRBV12-4 and TRBJ2-2; 10 nucleotides match TRBD2. Unmatched junction bases numbered 12, after V lost 7 bases and J lost 7 bases. This CDR3 has 16 amino acids. CDR3 amino acids: CASTPAGGPPIGELFF. The CDR3 DNA reads as TGTGCCAGCACCCCAGCGGGGGGGCCTCCAATCGGGGAGCTGTTTTTT.

This chain connects TRBV10-2 to TRBJ2-1, with 8 bases that match TRBD2. Trimming cost V 0 bases and J 5 bases; bases outside gene matches: 15. The length of the CDR3 is 19 residues. Germline CDR1 WSHSY, CDR2 SAAADI. CDR3 loop: CASSESTVAGRQINNEQFF. CDR3 bases: TGCGCCAGCAGTGAGTCGACTGTAGCGGGGAGACAAATAAACAATGAGCAGTTCTTC.

J is TRBJ1-4 and V is TRBV20-1; D gene ambiguous. CDR1 is DFQATT and CDR2 is SNEGSKA in the germline V gene (reference sequence). V dropped 0 bases and J dropped 11 bases, with 19 bases sitting between them. This CDR3 region has 15 residues. The CDR3 here is CSARDGSSIDGKLFF. The CDR3 nucleotides read TGCAGTGCTAGAGACGGCAGCTCAATTGATGGGAAACTGTTTTTT.

This clonotype has ten or more counts. CDR3 sequence: CASSQVGKSAYNEQFF. DNA of the CDR3: TGTGCCAGCAGCCAGGTCGGAAAGAGTGCCTACAATGAGCAGTTCTTC. The rearrangement links TRBV14 to TRBJ2-1; D is undetermined. Between the trimmed V and J ends, which lost 3 bases and 2 bases, there was a span of 14 bases. This CDR3 contains 16 residues. Looked up from germline, CDR1 is SGHDN and CDR2 is FVKESK.

This chain's CDR3 is CASSFADTNSPLHF. CDR3 in DNA: TGTGCCAGCAGTTTTGCCGACACTAATTCACCCCTCCACTTT. The rearrangement uses TRBV12-3 or TRBV12-4 and TRBJ1-6, with D unclear. CDR3 length equals 14 residues. V was shortened by 3 bases and J by 6 bases, with 9 bases between the two germline ends.

Many counts were recorded for this clonotype. This rearrangement joins TRBV2 to TRBJ2-1, with 7 positions matching TRBD1. The CDR3 is made up of 13 amino acids. Losses at the gene ends were 6 bases for V and 4 bases for J; bases not matched to a gene: 3. CDR1 and CDR2 from the germline V gene are SNHLY and FYNNEI. CDR3 sequence reads: CASSLQGYNEQFF. DNA of the CDR3: TGTGCCAGCAGCTTACAGGGGTACAATGAGCAGTTCTTC.

This clonotype was picked up a small number of times. The V gene is TRBV18, the J gene TRBJ2-1; D is ambiguous. Germline V gene data show CDR1 as KGHSH and CDR2 as LQKENI. The CDR3 sequence is 14 residues long. Trimming pared 2 bases from V and 5 bases from J, leaving 10 bases between. CDR3 region: CASSPSATNNEQFF. CDR3 in DNA: TGTGCCAGCTCACCATCCGCCACCAACAATGAGCAGTTCTTC.